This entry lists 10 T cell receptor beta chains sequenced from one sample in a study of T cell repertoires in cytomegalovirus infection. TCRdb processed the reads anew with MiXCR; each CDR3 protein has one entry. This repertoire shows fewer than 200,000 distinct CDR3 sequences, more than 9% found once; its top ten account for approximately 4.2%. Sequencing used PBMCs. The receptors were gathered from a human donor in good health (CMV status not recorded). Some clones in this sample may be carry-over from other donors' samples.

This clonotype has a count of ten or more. The CDR3 DNA reads TGCAGTGCTAGTTCAGGGGATCAGCCCCAGCATTTT. Protein: CSASSGDQPQHF. The rearrangement links TRBV20-1 to TRBJ1-5, with D perhaps matching TRBD1 (6 bases). CDR1 and CDR2 (germline): DFQATT, SNEGSKA (reference sequence). V lost 3 bases to trimming and J lost 5 bases, with 8 bases between them. The CDR3 covers 12 residues.

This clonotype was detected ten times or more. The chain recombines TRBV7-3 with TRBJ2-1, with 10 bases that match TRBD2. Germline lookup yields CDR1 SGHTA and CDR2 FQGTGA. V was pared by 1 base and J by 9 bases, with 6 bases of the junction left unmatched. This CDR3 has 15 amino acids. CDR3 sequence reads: CASSLISSGRGEQFF. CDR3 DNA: TGTGCCAGCAGCTTAATATCTAGCGGGAGAGGTGAGCAGTTCTTC.

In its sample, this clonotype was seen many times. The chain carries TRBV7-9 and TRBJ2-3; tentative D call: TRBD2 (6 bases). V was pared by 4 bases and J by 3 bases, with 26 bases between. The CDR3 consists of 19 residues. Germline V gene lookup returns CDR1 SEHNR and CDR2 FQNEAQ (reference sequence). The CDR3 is CASSSFLLAWGGGTDTQYF. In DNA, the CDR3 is TGTGCCAGCAGCTCCTTCCTGCTAGCCTGGGGCGGAGGGACAGATACGCAGTATTTT.

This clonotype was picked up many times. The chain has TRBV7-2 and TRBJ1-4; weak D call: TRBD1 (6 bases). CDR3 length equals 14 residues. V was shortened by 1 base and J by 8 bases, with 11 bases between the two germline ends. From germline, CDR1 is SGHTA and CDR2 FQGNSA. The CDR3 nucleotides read TGTGCCAGCAGCTTAGGAGGGGGGCAGGAAAAACTGTTTTTT. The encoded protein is CASSLGGGQEKLFF.

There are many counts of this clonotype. The CDR3 loop reads CASSQGAGANVLTF. The CDR3 nucleotides are TGTGCCAGCAGTCAGGGAGCTGGGGCCAACGTCCTGACTTTC. The V gene is TRBV6-6, the J gene TRBJ2-6, with D perhaps TRBD1 or TRBD2 (5 bases each). The ends were cut back, 5 bases at V and 2 bases at J, with 7 bases in the middle. The CDR3 has 14 residues. Germline-derived CDR1 and CDR2 are MNHNY and SVGAGI (reference sequence).

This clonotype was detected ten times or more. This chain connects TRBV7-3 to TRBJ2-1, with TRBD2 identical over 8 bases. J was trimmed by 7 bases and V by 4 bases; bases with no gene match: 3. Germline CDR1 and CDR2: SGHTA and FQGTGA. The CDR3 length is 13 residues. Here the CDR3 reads CASSYRGRNEQFF. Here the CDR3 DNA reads TGTGCCAGCAGCTACCGCGGGAGGAATGAGCAGTTCTTC.

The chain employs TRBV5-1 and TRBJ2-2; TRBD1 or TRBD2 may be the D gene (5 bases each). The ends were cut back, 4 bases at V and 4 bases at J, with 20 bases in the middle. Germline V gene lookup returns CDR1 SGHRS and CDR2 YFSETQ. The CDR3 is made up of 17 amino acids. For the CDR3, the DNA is TGCGCCAGCAGCCGGACTGGACAACACACGTTCACCGGGGAGCTGTTTTTT. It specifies CASSRTGQHTFTGELFF.

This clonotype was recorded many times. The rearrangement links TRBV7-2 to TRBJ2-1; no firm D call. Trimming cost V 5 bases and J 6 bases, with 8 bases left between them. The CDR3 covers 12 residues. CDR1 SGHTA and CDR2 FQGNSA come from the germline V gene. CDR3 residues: CASSPPGNEQFF. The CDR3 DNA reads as TGTGCCAGCAGCCCGCCTGGCAATGAGCAGTTCTTC.

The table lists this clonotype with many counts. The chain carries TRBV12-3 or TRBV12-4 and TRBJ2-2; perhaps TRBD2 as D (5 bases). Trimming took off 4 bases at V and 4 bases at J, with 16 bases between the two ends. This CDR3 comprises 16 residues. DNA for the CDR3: TGTGCCAGCAGTTCCCGACTAAGGCACGCCACCGGGGAGCTGTTTTTT. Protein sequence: CASSSRLRHATGELFF.

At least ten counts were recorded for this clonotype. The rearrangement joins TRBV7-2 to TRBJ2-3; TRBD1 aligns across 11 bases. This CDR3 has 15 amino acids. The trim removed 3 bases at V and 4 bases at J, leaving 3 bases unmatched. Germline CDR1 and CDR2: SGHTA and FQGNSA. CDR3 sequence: CASSLWDRGSDTQYF. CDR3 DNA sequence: TGTGCCAGCAGCTTGTGGGACAGGGGGTCAGATACGCAGTATTTT. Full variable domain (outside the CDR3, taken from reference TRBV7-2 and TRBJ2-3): GAGVSQSPSNKVTEKGKDVELRCDPISGHTALYWYRQSLGQGLEFLIYFQGNSAPDKSGLPSDRFSAERTGGSVSTLTIQRTQQEDSAVYLCASSLWDRGSDTQYFGPGTRLTVL.